The clone carrying this TCR beta chain was seen a few times. Its antigen is not identified. The data were obtained in a study of T-cell reconstitution after alpha-beta-depleted transplantation in children. The V and J ends lost 7 bases and 5 bases respectively, with 14 bases between them. The CDR3 extends over 13 amino acids. Germline CDR1 reads SNHLY; CDR2 reads FYNNEI. Findings and limits, study-wide: Some patients' high day-60 TCRbeta diversity was attributed to recipient cells surviving conditioning. Several hundred graft clones that had expanded were reportedly the source of alpha-beta T cells about two months after transplant. From newly produced T cells came most of the T-cell counts and diversity one year after transplant.

TCRbeta library preparation incorporated unique molecular identifiers. TCRdb re-called the PCR reads through MiXCR, storing one row per CDR3 protein. The sample contains 800,000 to 1,000,000 distinct CDR3 sequences, about 26% of which appear only once. The material was PBMCs, mostly from graft donor cells, obtained 360 days after TCRalphabeta/CD19-depleted stem cell transplant. The V and J genes are TRBV2 and TRBJ2-5, with D unresolved. This clonotype was sampled from a boy younger than two who had a stem cell transplant for SCID, so the T cells may come from the graft donor. CDR3 in DNA: TGTGCCAGCAATTTGGGATGGGCGGAGACCCAGTACTTC. Protein: CASNLGWAETQYF.